This passage covers 29 T cell receptor beta chains from one sample sequenced in a study of cytomegalovirus exposure and HLA in healthy donors. 13 Jbeta primers and 60 Vbeta primers were used for the PCR. Assay used: immunoSEQ multiplex PCR; TCRdb lists only in-frame clones, some missing. Among about 130,000 clones listed, less than 85% were seen once. Sequencing used PBMCs. The receptors here all came from a male donor in good health and CMV-seronegative.

This chain uses TRBV5-6 with TRBJ1-5; D is undetermined. Trimming pared 4 bases from V and 1 base from J, leaving 12 bases between. CDR1 and CDR2 from the germline V gene are SGHDT and YYEEEE. The CDR3 length is 15 residues. The CDR3 nucleotides are TGTGCCAGCAGCCCCGCTGGTGGCAGCAATCAGCCCCAGCATTTT. It encodes CASSPAGGSNQPQHF.

V is TRBV6-6 and J is TRBJ1-3, with 8 positions matching TRBD1. Unmatched junction bases numbered 5, after V lost 7 bases and J lost 3 bases. Germline loops: CDR1 MNHNY, CDR2 SVGAGI (reference sequence). The CDR3 spans 14 residues. The CDR3 DNA sequence: TGTGCCAGCAACGTCGGGACAGGTGGAAACACCATATATTTT. It translates to CASNVGTGGNTIYF.

This chain connects TRBV12-5 to TRBJ2-1; 7 bases match TRBD2. Losses at the gene ends were 0 bases for V and 7 bases for J; bases not matched to a gene: 9. The V gene's germline CDR1 is LGHNT and CDR2 FRNRAP. The CDR3 contains 16 residues. The CDR3 loop reads CASGLVAGQIRNEQFF. CDR3 bases: TGTGCTAGTGGTTTGGTAGCGGGGCAGATACGGAATGAGCAGTTCTTC.

The J gene is TRBJ1-4, the V gene TRBV6-5; a weak D match, TRBD1 (5 bases). There are 14 residues in the CDR3. Per germline, CDR1 MNHEY and CDR2 SVGAGI. Trimming pared 6 bases from V and 3 bases from J, leaving 11 bases between. Written as DNA, the CDR3 is TGTGCCAGCAGAGCGGGGGTAGCTAATGAAAAACTGTTTTTT. Translation gives CASRAGVANEKLFF.

The chain carries TRBV27 and TRBJ1-5, with D hard to call. The CDR3 has 15 residues. Deletions cut 0 bases from V and 4 bases from J, with 10 bases between. The germline V gene encodes CDR1 MNHEY and CDR2 SMNVEV (reference sequence). CDR3 region: CASSLSKGGNQPQHF. For the CDR3, the DNA is TGTGCCAGCAGTTTATCGAAGGGAGGGAATCAGCCCCAGCATTTT.

The chain employs TRBV13 and TRBJ1-3; TRBD1 matches 8 bases. Per germline, CDR1 PRHDT and CDR2 FYEKMQ (reference sequence). With V trimmed by 5 bases and J by 5 bases, 14 bases remained unmatched. The CDR3 loop spans 17 amino acids. CDR3 sequence reads: CASSLLLEQGERNTIYF. CDR3 in DNA: TGTGCCAGCAGCCTTTTATTAGAACAGGGGGAGAGAAACACCATATATTTT.

CDR3 region: CASSEQGTGELFF. The CDR3, as DNA: TGCGCCAGCAGCGAACAGGGGACCGGGGAGCTGTTTTTT. The chain has TRBV5-1 and TRBJ2-2, with TRBD1 identical over 7 bases. The junction had 2 bases not matched to a gene; V was cut back by 4 bases and J by 5 bases. From germline, CDR1 is SGHRS and CDR2 YFSETQ. This CDR3 has 13 residues.

The chain links TRBV28 to TRBJ2-1, with D possibly matching TRBD2 (6 bases). Germline lookup yields CDR1 MDHEN and CDR2 SYDVKM. Trimming left V 10 bases short and J 10 bases short, with 23 bases between. The CDR3 runs 14 residues. CDR3 region: CATITHPPAGEQFF. DNA for the CDR3: TGTGCCACCATAACCCATCCCCCAGCGGGCGAGCAGTTCTTC.

The chain combines TRBV9 with TRBJ1-2; D may be TRBD1 (6 bases). The V gene's germline CDR1 is SGDLS and CDR2 YYNGEE. The V end was cut by 3 bases, the J end by 11 bases, with 17 bases between. The CDR3 loop spans 13 amino acids. The CDR3 loop is CASSANHGQQYTF. The CDR3 region has the DNA TGTGCCAGCAGCGCCAATCACGGACAGCAGTACACCTTC. Together with reference TRBV9 and TRBJ1-2, the CDR3 gives the full variable domain: DSGVTQTPKHLITATGQRVTLRCSPRSGDLSVYWYQQSLDQGLQFLIQYYNGEERAKGNILERFSAQQFPDLHSELNLSSLELGDSALYFCASSANHGQQYTFGSGTRLTVV.

The chain recombines TRBV9 with TRBJ2-1, with D maybe TRBD2 (6 bases). Germline CDR1 SGDLS, CDR2 YYNGEE. The CDR3 totals 14 residues. V shed 3 bases and J shed 9 bases, with 16 bases lying between them. The CDR3 sequence is CASSASGGSGEQFF. CDR3 DNA sequence: TGTGCCAGCAGCGCCAGTGGGGGGTCGGGTGAGCAGTTCTTC.

This clone was seen a single time. The J gene is TRBJ1-4, the V gene TRBV30; no definite D call. CDR3 size: 11 residues. CDR1 and CDR2 from the germline V gene are GTSNPN and SVGIG (reference sequence). The CDR3 spells CELATNEKLFF. Here the CDR3 DNA reads TGTGAACTCGCAACTAATGAAAAACTGTTTTTT.

The chain couples TRBV7-8 to TRBJ2-1, with TRBD1 matching over 9 bases. V was pared by 6 bases and J by 5 bases, with 14 bases of the junction left unmatched. This CDR3 is built from 17 residues. Germline-derived CDR1 and CDR2 are SGHVS and FQNEAQ. The CDR3 spells CASSPGTGPSNHNEQFF. CDR3 DNA sequence: TGTGCCAGCAGTCCAGGGACAGGGCCATCGAACCACAATGAGCAGTTCTTC.

CDR3 in amino acids: CASRPWDRDYEQYF. The CDR3 DNA reads TGTGCCAGCAGACCTTGGGACAGGGATTACGAGCAGTACTTC. This rearrangement joins TRBV5-4 to TRBJ2-7, with 9 bases lining up with TRBD1. There are 14 residues in the CDR3. CDR1 SGHNT and CDR2 YYREEE come from the germline V gene (reference sequence). The junction had 7 bases not matched to a gene; V was cut back by 5 bases and J by 4 bases.

V gene TRBV5-5 combines with J gene TRBJ2-1; no firm D call. Trimming pared 0 bases from V and 6 bases from J, leaving 7 bases between. This CDR3 contains 13 residues. Germline CDR1 SGHKS, CDR2 YYEKEE (reference sequence). The CDR3 nucleotides are TGTGCCAGCAGCTTGGTAGTATCCAATGAGCAGTTCTTC. Protein product: CASSLVVSNEQFF.

This rearrangement joins TRBV6-6 to TRBJ1-4, with D possibly being TRBD1 (6 bases). Trimming cost V 6 bases and J 5 bases, with 13 bases left between them. In germline, CDR1 is MNHNY, CDR2 SVGAGI (reference sequence). The CDR3 spans 14 residues. The CDR3 bases are TGTGCCAGCAGCGAGGACAGAGTGAATGAAAAACTGTTTTTT. This gives the protein CASSEDRVNEKLFF.

The CDR3 DNA reads as TGCGCCAGCAGTGAGGTGGGACCCGGGGGGACAGATACGCAGTATTTT. Protein sequence: CASSEVGPGGTDTQYF. The chain employs TRBV10-2 and TRBJ2-3; 7 bases map to TRBD2. Germline assignment: CDR1 WSHSY and CDR2 SAAADI. The CDR3 is 16 residues long. With V trimmed by 2 bases and J by 3 bases, 8 bases remained unmatched.

The DNA of the CDR3 is TGCAGCGCCCGGACAGGGGGCACCGGGGAGCTGTTTTTT. Amino acids: CSARTGGTGELFF. V gene TRBV29-1 combines with J gene TRBJ2-2; 10 bases map to TRBD1. The length of the CDR3 is 13 residues. The trim removed 7 bases at V and 4 bases at J, leaving 3 bases unmatched. CDR1 is SQVTM and CDR2 is ANQGSEA in the germline V gene.

V and J are TRBV27 and TRBJ1-5; TRBD1 aligns across 8 bases. Looked up from germline, CDR1 is MNHEY and CDR2 is SMNVEV (reference sequence). The CDR3 is made up of 14 amino acids. The V gene end was trimmed by 3 bases and the J gene end by 3 bases; junction bases not matched to a gene: 1. CDR3 residues: CASSFQGANQPQHF. The DNA of the CDR3 is TGTGCCAGCAGTTTCCAGGGGGCCAATCAGCCCCAGCATTTT.

The chain uses TRBV10-1 and TRBJ2-4; D is possibly TRBD1 (6 bases). Germline V gene data show CDR1 as WNHNN and CDR2 as SYGVQD (reference sequence). V was shortened by 0 bases and J by 7 bases, with 10 bases between the two germline ends. CDR3 length: 14 residues. The CDR3 protein is CASSESIGQNIQYF. In DNA, the CDR3 is TGCGCCAGCAGTGAGTCGATAGGACAGAACATTCAGTACTTC.

The chain carries TRBV30 and TRBJ1-3; 7 nucleotides align to TRBD1. This CDR3 region has 15 residues. With V trimmed by 3 bases and J by 0 bases, 5 bases remained unmatched. CDR1 is GTSNPN, CDR2 SVGIG, per germline (reference sequence). Here the CDR3 DNA reads TGTGCCTGGAGATGGTCAGGGGGCTCTGGAAACACCATATATTTT. Residues: CAWRWSGGSGNTIYF.

This clone was detected only once. This sequence joins TRBV7-9 and TRBJ2-6; 8 bases line up with TRBD1. The CDR3 has 17 amino acids. Looked up from germline, CDR1 is SEHNR and CDR2 is FQNEAQ (reference sequence). The trim removed 6 bases at V and 6 bases at J, leaving 13 bases unmatched. The CDR3, as DNA: TGTGCCAGCAGGCGTAATCCCGGACAGGGCCAGGCCAACGTCCTGACTTTC. Translating it yields CASRRNPGQGQANVLTF.

The chain uses TRBV7-2 and TRBJ1-3; weak D call: TRBD1 (5 bases). CDR1 and CDR2 from the germline V gene are SGHTA and FQGNSA. The CDR3 has 13 amino acids. V lost 5 bases and J lost 4, with 9 bases in between. In nucleotides, the CDR3 is TGTGCCAGCAGCACCAACAGGGGAAACACCATATATTTT. Translation gives CASSTNRGNTIYF.

The chain joins TRBV10-3 to TRBJ2-7; TRBD2 might be the D (7 bases). This CDR3 contains 20 residues. V was pared by 0 bases and J by 0 bases, with 24 bases between. Germline values: CDR1 ENHRY, CDR2 SYGVKD. In DNA form, the CDR3 reads TGTGCCATCAGTGAGTCGAGCCCATTGGCGGGGGCTACTAGCTCCTACGAGCAGTACTTC. Translating gives CAISESSPLAGATSSYEQYF.

V is TRBV11-2 and J is TRBJ2-7; a weak D match, TRBD1 (6 bases). CDR1 and CDR2 from the germline V gene are SGHAT and FQNNGV. The CDR3 sequence is 15 residues long. With 5 bases removed from V and 3 bases from J, the gap between germline ends came to 17 bases. CDR3 in DNA: TGTGCCAGCAGCAGACTACAGGGCCCATTCTACGAGCAGTACTTC. Translation: CASSRLQGPFYEQYF.

The chain combines TRBV4-3 with TRBJ2-3; D might be TRBD2 (6 bases). The CDR3 extends over 15 amino acids. The germline V gene encodes CDR1 LGHNA and CDR2 YSLEER. Trimming removed 6 bases at V and 1 base at J, with 14 bases between. In DNA form, the CDR3 reads TGCGCCAGCAGGGAGAGGCGGGGAGGCACAGATACGCAGTATTTT. It encodes CASRERRGGTDTQYF.

The rearrangement links TRBV5-1 to TRBJ1-2, with D perhaps matching TRBD1 (5 bases). The V gene lost 0 bases and the J gene lost 0 bases, with 15 bases spanning the gap. The CDR3 covers 17 residues. Germline V gene sequence: CDR1 SGHRS, CDR2 YFSETQ. CDR3 amino acids: CASSLAGLLASNYGYTF. The DNA for the CDR3 is TGCGCCAGCAGCTTGGCGGGACTGCTAGCTTCTAACTATGGCTACACCTTC. Variable domain in full (rest from reference TRBV5-1 and TRBJ1-2): KAGVTQTPRYLIKTRGQQVTLSCSPISGHRSVSWYQQTPGQGLQFLFEYFSETQRNKGNFPGRFSGRQFSNSRSEMNVSTLELGDSALYLCASSLAGLLASNYGYTFGSGTRLTVV.

V usage is TRBV19 and J usage is TRBJ2-4; D remains ambiguous. V was cut by 3 bases and J by 9 bases, with 12 bases left in between. This CDR3 is 13 amino acids long. Germline values: CDR1 LNHDA, CDR2 SQIVND (reference sequence). CDR3 nucleotides: TGTGCCAGTAGTATGGGCCCGTACCGCATTCAGTACTTC. This sequence encodes CASSMGPYRIQYF.

The V and J genes are TRBV7-9 and TRBJ2-7; 7 nucleotides align to TRBD1. The CDR3 runs 15 residues. V lost 5 bases, J lost 1 base, and 8 bases stayed unmatched. Germline V lookup: CDR1 SEHNR, CDR2 FQNEAQ (reference sequence). The CDR3 coding sequence is TGTGCCAGCAGCCCCAGACAGGGATCGTCCTACGAGCAGTACTTC. It translates to CASSPRQGSSYEQYF. The full variable domain, completed using reference TRBV7-9 and TRBJ2-7, is DTGVSQNPRHKITKRGQNVTFRCDPISEHNRLYWYRQTLGQGPEFLTYFQNEAQLEKSRLLSDRFSAERPKGSFSTLEIQRTEQGDSAMYLCASSPRQGSSYEQYFGPGTRLTVT.

Worth noting for this clone: The junction departs from germline at one end; a sequencing error may be responsible. The chain joins TRBV7-9 to TRBJ2-6, with a tentative D call TRBD1 (5 bases). The CDR3 is made up of 18 amino acids. From germline, CDR1 is SEHNR and CDR2 FQNEAQ (reference sequence). CDR3 sequence (DNA): TGTGCCAGCAGCTTAGGTGTAGGACGGAACTCTGGGGCCAACGGCCTGACTTTC. This gives the protein CASSLGVGRNSGANGLTF.